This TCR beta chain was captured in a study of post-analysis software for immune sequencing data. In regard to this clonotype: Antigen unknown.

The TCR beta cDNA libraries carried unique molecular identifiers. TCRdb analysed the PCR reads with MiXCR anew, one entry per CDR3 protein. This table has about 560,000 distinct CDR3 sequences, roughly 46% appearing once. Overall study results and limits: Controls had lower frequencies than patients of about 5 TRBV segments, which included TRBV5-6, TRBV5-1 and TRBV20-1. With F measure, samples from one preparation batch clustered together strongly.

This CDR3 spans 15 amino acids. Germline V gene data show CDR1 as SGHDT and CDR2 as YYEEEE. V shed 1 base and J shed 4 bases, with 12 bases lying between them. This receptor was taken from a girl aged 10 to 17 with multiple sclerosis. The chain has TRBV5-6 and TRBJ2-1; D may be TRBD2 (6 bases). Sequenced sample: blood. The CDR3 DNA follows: TGTGCCAGCAGCTTGAATGGTCGGGGGTACAATGAGCAGTTCTTC. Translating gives CASSLNGRGYNEQFF.